This T cell receptor beta chain was recorded in a study of blood T cell repertoires in COVID-19. The germline V gene encodes CDR1 SEHNR and CDR2 FQNEAQ (reference sequence). V dropped 5 bases and J dropped 6 bases, with 14 bases sitting between them. The CDR3 runs 13 residues. Original processing methods: Cell counts per sample came from amplifying reference gene primers. Clones were read by immunoSEQ multiplex PCR, and TCRdb kept only the in-frame ones, dropping some. The V and J calls and clone size come from that table; D and trimming were worked out from the DNA. The sample records approximately 270,000 clones, approximately 89% being singletons. Before they entered the study, exposed participants had met a COVID-19 case within 2 weeks.

This TCR was sampled from a man aged 35-49 years who had been exposed to COVID-19. Sequencing used PBMCs or T cells enriched from blood (not recorded which). The chain joins TRBV7-9 to TRBJ2-7; no clear D gene. CDR3 sequence: CASSHAVLSEQYF. Here the CDR3 DNA reads TGTGCCAGCAGCCACGCAGTTCTCTCCGAGCAGTACTTC.